This TCR beta chain is from a study of cytomegalovirus exposure and HLA in healthy donors. This CDR3 is built from 15 residues. Germline V gives CDR1 GTSNPN, CDR2 SVGIG (reference sequence). After removal of 2 bases from V and 6 bases from J, the junction contained 12 bases not matched to a gene. Findings and caveats of the study: Altogether, more than 150 TCR beta chains were recorded as cytomegalovirus-associated. Rarity held for most TCR sequences, but there were some public TCRs that occurred in many donors.

Repertoires were generated with immunoSEQ multiplex PCR, while TCRdb's copy carries only in-frame clones and drops some. The data show 150,000 to 180,000 clones, with approximately 86% seen just once and more than 20% held by the top ten. For this clone: Its antigen is not known.

The clonotype originates from a man aged 18-30 years in good health and CMV-seropositive. Sequenced: PBMCs. The chain is built from TRBV30 and TRBJ1-1; TRBD1 matches 7 bases. The CDR3, as DNA: TGTGCCTGGAGTCAGCCAGGGGGGAGGATAGCTGAAGCTTTCTTT. Protein: CAWSQPGGRIAEAFF.